What follows is one TCR beta chain and its context. This CDR3 spans 15 amino acids. V lost 4 bases and J 0 bases, leaving 9 bases between the germline ends. Germline V gene data show CDR1 as SEHNR and CDR2 as FQNEAQ (reference sequence). Some clones are missing from TCRdb's copy, which holds only in-frame ones; the method was immunoSEQ multiplex PCR. The sample contains some 110,000 clones, roughly 90% of which appear only once. This entry belongs to a study of cytomegalovirus exposure and HLA in healthy donors. This rearrangement joins TRBV7-9 to TRBJ2-2; D is perhaps TRBD2 (5 bases). This clonotype originated in a woman in her late teens or twenties in good health and CMV-seropositive. Sequencing was performed on PBMCs. Written as DNA, the CDR3 is TGTGCCAGCAGCTCTCAGACTACGAACACCGGGGAGCTGTTTTTT. Amino acid sequence: CASSSQTTNTGELFF.